This T cell receptor (beta chain) was identified in a study of PD-1 blockade in classical Hodgkin lymphoma. As for time point: cycle 4 day 1 (C4D1), after 6 weeks of nivolumab. Brentuximab vedotin exposure varied among the patients, all of whom had relapsed after autologous stem cell transplantation. CDR1 and CDR2 (germline): LGHNT, FRNRAP. Trimming stripped 1 base from V and 2 bases from J, with 9 bases between. The CDR3 is made up of 15 amino acids. Sequenced by immunoSEQ multiplex PCR; TCRdb stores in-frame clones only, minus some. The sample contains some 86,000 clones, just over 90% of which appear only once.

This chain links TRBV12-5 with TRBJ1-5; no reliable D call. The source of this sequence is a human donor with classical Hodgkin lymphoma. Sample: peripheral blood mononuclear cells (PBMCs), taken before the fourth cycle of nivolumab. CDR3: CASGLARQGNQPQHF. In nucleotides, the CDR3 is TGTGCTAGTGGTTTGGCACGCCAGGGCAATCAGCCCCAGCATTTT. The full variable domain, rest sourced from reference TRBV12-5 and TRBJ1-5, is DARVTQTPRHKVTEMGQEVTMRCQPILGHNTVFWYRQTMMQGLELLAYFRNRAPLDDSGMPKDRFSAEMPDATLATLKIQPSEPRDSAVYFCASGLARQGNQPQHFGDGTRLSIL.